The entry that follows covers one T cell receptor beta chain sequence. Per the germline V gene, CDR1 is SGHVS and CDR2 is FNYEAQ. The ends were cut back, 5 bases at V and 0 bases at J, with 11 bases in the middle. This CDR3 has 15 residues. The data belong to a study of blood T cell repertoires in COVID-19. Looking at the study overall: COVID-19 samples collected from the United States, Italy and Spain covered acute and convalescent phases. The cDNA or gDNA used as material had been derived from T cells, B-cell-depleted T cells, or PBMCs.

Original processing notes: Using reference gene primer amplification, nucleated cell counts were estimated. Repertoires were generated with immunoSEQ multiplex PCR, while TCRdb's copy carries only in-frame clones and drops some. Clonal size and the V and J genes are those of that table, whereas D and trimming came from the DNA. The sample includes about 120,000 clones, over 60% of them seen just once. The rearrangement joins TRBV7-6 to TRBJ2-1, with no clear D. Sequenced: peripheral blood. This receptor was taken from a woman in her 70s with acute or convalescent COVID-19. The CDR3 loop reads CASSRDSYSYNEQFF. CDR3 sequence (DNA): TGTGCCAGCAGCCGAGACTCTTACTCCTACAATGAGCAGTTCTTC.